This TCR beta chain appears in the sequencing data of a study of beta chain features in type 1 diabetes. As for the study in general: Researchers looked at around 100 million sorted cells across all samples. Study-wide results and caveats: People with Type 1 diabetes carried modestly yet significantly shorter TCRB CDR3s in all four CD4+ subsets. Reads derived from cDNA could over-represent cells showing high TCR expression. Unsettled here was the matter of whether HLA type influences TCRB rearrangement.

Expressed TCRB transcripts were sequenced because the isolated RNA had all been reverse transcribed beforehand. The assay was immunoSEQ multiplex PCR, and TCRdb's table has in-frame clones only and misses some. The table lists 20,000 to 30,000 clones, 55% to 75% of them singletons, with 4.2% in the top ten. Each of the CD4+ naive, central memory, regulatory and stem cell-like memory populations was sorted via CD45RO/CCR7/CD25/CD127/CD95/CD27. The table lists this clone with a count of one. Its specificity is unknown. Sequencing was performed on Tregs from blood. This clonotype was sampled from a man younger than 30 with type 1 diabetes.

In nucleotides, the CDR3 is TGTGCCAGCAAGGGGCAAAACTACGAGCAGTACTTC. This gives the protein CASKGQNYEQYF. The chain combines TRBV2 with TRBJ2-5; the D gene is possibly TRBD1 (5 bases). The J call may not be correct, given that the DNA end is closer to TRBJ2-7. From germline, CDR1 is SNHLY and CDR2 FYNNEI. CDR3 length equals 12 residues.